Given below is one T cell receptor (beta chain) in context. Its antigen remains unidentified. Clones were read by immunoSEQ multiplex PCR, and TCRdb kept only the in-frame ones, dropping some. In the table there are approximately 110,000 clones, 85% to 90% of which are singletons. Pooling of second doses given at about 4 or about 12 weeks was done. The data derive from a study of T cell responses to AZD1222 COVID-19 vaccine. Overall study findings and caveats: Baseline serostatus was positive in only six AZD1222 recipients.

Looked up from germline, CDR1 is KGHDR and CDR2 is SFDVKD. The CDR3 extends over 16 amino acids. Deletions cut 3 bases from V and 6 bases from J, with 17 bases between. Specimen: peripheral blood, collected 28 days after the second AZD1222 dose. The chain links TRBV24-1 to TRBJ2-1; D uncertain. This TCR was sampled from an adult who received the AZD1222 COVID-19 vaccine. The CDR3 DNA reads TGTGCCACCAGTGATCCCTCTTTGGGGATTCGCAATGAGCAGTTCTTC. This translates into CATSDPSLGIRNEQFF.